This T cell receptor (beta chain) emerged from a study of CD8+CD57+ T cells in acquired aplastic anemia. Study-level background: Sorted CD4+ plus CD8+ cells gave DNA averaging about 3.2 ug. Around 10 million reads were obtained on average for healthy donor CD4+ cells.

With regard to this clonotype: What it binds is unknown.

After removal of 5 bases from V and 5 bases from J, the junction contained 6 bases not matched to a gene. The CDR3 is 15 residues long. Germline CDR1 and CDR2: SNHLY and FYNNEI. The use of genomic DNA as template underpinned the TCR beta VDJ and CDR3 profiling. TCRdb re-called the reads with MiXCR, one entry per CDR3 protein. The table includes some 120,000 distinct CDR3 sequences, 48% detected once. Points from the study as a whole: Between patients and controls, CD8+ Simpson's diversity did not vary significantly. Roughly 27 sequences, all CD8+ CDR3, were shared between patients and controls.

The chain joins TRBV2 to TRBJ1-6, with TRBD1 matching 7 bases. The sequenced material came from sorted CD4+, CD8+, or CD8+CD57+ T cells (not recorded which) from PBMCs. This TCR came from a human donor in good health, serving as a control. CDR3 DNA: TGTGCCAGCAGTCGACAGGGTAGCAATAATTCACCCCTCCACTTT. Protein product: CASSRQGSNNSPLHF.